This TCR beta chain was sequenced during a study of OX40 agonist ivuxolimab in advanced cancers. Study results and caveats: Among T cells, CD8+ cells averaged more expanded clones than CD4+ cells. At doses 0.1 to 3.0 mg/kg, CD4+ and CD8+ clones expanded.

For this clone: The antigen remains unidentified.

Sequencing used immunoSEQ multiplex PCR; TCRdb keeps in-frame clones, though not all of them. The sample carries 65,000 to 80,000 clones, about 90% recorded once. The germline V gene encodes CDR1 LGHNA and CDR2 YSLEER. V lost 1 base and J 2 bases, leaving 17 bases between the germline ends. The CDR3 totals 18 residues. Sequencing was performed on CD4+ or CD8+ T cells sorted from blood, taken in a trial of the OX40 agonist ivuxolimab. The sequence was collected from an adult with an advanced solid tumor such as melanoma, head and neck, liver or kidney cancer. The V and J genes are TRBV4-3 and TRBJ2-2, with a tentative D call TRBD2 (7 bases). The CDR3 DNA is TGCGCCAGCAGCCAAGGGGTCTCCGGGGGGCTAAACACCGGGGAGCTGTTTTTT. Translated, it gives CASSQGVSGGLNTGELFF.